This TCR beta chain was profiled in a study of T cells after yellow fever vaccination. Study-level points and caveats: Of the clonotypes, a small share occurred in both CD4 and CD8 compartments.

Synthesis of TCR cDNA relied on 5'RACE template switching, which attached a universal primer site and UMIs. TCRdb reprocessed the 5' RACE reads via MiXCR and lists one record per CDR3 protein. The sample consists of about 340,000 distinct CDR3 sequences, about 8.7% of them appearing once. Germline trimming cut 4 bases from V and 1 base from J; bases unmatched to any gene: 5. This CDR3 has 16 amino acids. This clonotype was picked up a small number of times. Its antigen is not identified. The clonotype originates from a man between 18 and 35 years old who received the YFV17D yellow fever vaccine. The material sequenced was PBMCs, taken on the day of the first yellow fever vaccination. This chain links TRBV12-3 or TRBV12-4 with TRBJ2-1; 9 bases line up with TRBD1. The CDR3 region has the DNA TGTGCCAGCAGTTACGGGACAGGGAGATCCTACAATGAGCAGTTCTTC. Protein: CASSYGTGRSYNEQFF.